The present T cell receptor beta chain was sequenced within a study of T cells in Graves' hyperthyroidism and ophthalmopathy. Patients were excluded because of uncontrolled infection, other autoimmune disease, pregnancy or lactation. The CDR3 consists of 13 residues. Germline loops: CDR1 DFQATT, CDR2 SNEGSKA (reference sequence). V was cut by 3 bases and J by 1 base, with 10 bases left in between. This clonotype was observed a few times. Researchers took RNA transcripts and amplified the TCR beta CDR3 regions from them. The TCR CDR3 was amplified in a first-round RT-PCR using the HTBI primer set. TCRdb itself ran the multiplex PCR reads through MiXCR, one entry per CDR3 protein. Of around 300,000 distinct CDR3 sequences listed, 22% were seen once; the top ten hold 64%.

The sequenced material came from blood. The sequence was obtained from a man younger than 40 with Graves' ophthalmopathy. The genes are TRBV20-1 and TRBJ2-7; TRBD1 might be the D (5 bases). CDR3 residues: CSASSGPSYEQYF. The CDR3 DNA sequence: TGCAGTGCTAGTTCAGGGCCATCCTACGAGCAGTACTTC.